Listed here is a single T cell receptor beta chain. How the authors handled the data: Quantification of nucleated cells was approximated via reference gene primer amplification. Produced via immunoSEQ multiplex PCR; TCRdb's table is partial and in-frame only. Clone size and the V and J calls come from that table; the DNA yielded D and trimming. This sample yields tens of thousands of clones, of which 75% to 90% are seen a single time; around 1.4% belongs to the top ten. The sample is drawn from a study of blood T cell repertoires in COVID-19. Study background: Acute-phase and convalescent COVID-19 samples originated in the United States, Italy and Spain. In each case, the material was cDNA or gDNA derived from T cells, B-cell-depleted T cells, or PBMCs.

Trimming stripped 5 bases from V and 0 bases from J, with 11 bases between. The CDR3 is made up of 15 amino acids. From germline, CDR1 is LNHNV and CDR2 YYDKDF (reference sequence). Sequenced sample: peripheral blood. The receptor was derived from a man aged 55 to 70 with acute or convalescent COVID-19. The V gene is TRBV15, the J gene TRBJ2-1; no clear D gene. CDR3 DNA: TGTGCCACCAGCTTCAGCGCTAGCTCCTACAATGAGCAGTTCTTC. Translating it yields CATSFSASSYNEQFF.